This TCR beta chain originates from a study of STAT5B mutations in CD4+ large granular lymphocyte leukemia. Sequencing used immunoSEQ multiplex PCR; TCRdb keeps in-frame clones, though not all of them. The repertoire has approximately 33,000 clones, less than 80% of them found once; the top ten carry about 3%. This CDR3 is 14 amino acids long. V lost 2 bases, J lost 7 bases, and 12 bases lay in between. Germline assignment: CDR1 MNHEY and CDR2 SVGAGI. The sample comprised CD4+ T cells from blood buffy coats. This chain joins TRBV6-5 and TRBJ1-3; D not certain. The clonotype originates from a human donor in good health. The CDR3 loop is CASSYGGLDNTIYF. For the CDR3, the DNA is TGTGCCAGCAGTTACGGAGGACTGGACAACACCATATATTTT.